The rows below give T cell receptor beta chains drawn from one sample of a study of T cell responses to AZD1222 COVID-19 vaccine. Sequenced by immunoSEQ multiplex PCR; TCRdb stores in-frame clones only, minus some. Counted here are 150,000 to 190,000 clones, about 87% occurring once; the ten biggest clones make up about 9%. This material consisted of peripheral blood, taken 28 days after the second AZD1222 dose. These receptors all stem from an adult who received the AZD1222 COVID-19 vaccine. Both conserved end residues are part of each CDR3. Fields, in order: J gene, V gene, clone size, CDR3 protein. Only part of the rows carry a size: once, few, many, or a class if the clone is expanded.

j_call: TRBJ2-2
v_call: TRBV7-9
clone_size: -
cdr3_aa: CASSLGSGTRNTGELFF

j_call: TRBJ2-7
v_call: TRBV6-2/TRBV6-3
clone_size: -
cdr3_aa: CASSSTGSLYEQYF

j_call: TRBJ1-2
v_call: TRBV28
clone_size: -
cdr3_aa: CASRGMGGNYGYTF

j_call: TRBJ1-5
v_call: TRBV6-2/TRBV6-3
clone_size: -
cdr3_aa: CASSYGGSNQPQHF

j_call: TRBJ1-2
v_call: TRBV29-1
clone_size: -
cdr3_aa: CSVLGAGEGYTF

j_call: TRBJ2-2
v_call: TRBV7-9
clone_size: -
cdr3_aa: CASSLKDGPNTGELFF

j_call: TRBJ2-7
v_call: TRBV6-6
clone_size: -
cdr3_aa: CASRKDSLSYEQYF

j_call: TRBJ2-5
v_call: TRBV4-2
clone_size: -
cdr3_aa: CASSQVGRGETQYF

j_call: TRBJ2-1
v_call: TRBV6-2/TRBV6-3
clone_size: -
cdr3_aa: CASSYGWINEQFF

j_call: TRBJ1-1
v_call: TRBV6-5
clone_size: -
cdr3_aa: CASRTGLNTEAFF

j_call: TRBJ2-5
v_call: TRBV6-5
clone_size: -
cdr3_aa: CASSYSETQYF

j_call: TRBJ2-1
v_call: TRBV9
clone_size: -
cdr3_aa: CASSKRTSGLSSYNEQFF

j_call: TRBJ1-1
v_call: TRBV9
clone_size: few
cdr3_aa: CASSNAEGTEAFF

j_call: TRBJ1-2
v_call: TRBV29-1
clone_size: -
cdr3_aa: CSVGLNYGYTF

j_call: TRBJ2-1
v_call: TRBV29-1
clone_size: -
cdr3_aa: CSVVTSGRGNEQFF

j_call: TRBJ1-1
v_call: TRBV12-3/TRBV12-4
clone_size: -
cdr3_aa: CASSLTSNTEAFF

j_call: TRBJ2-6
v_call: TRBV28
clone_size: -
cdr3_aa: CASSPRKLPGANVLTF

j_call: TRBJ2-7
v_call: TRBV19
clone_size: -
cdr3_aa: CASSPTSGSTEQYF

j_call: TRBJ1-1
v_call: TRBV4-3
clone_size: -
cdr3_aa: CASSQTFNWQGTEAFF

j_call: TRBJ2-7
v_call: TRBV28
clone_size: -
cdr3_aa: CAIGQNYEQYF

j_call: TRBJ1-1
v_call: TRBV5-1
clone_size: -
cdr3_aa: CASSLEGRDTEAFF

j_call: TRBJ1-5
v_call: TRBV19
clone_size: once
cdr3_aa: CASSNRDSLNQPQHF

j_call: TRBJ2-3
v_call: TRBV19
clone_size: -
cdr3_aa: CASSIGGDTQYF

j_call: TRBJ1-2
v_call: TRBV6-1
clone_size: few
cdr3_aa: CASSEVIGLYGYTF

j_call: TRBJ1-5
v_call: TRBV28
clone_size: once
cdr3_aa: CASSLTGQGVMSNQPQHF

j_call: TRBJ2-1
v_call: TRBV29-1
clone_size: once
cdr3_aa: CSVESWDRPYNEQFF

j_call: TRBJ2-3
v_call: TRBV7-2
clone_size: few
cdr3_aa: CASSPTSTTDTQYF

j_call: TRBJ1-1
v_call: TRBV6-2/TRBV6-3
clone_size: -
cdr3_aa: CASSPGQNTEAFF

j_call: TRBJ2-7
v_call: TRBV7-8
clone_size: -
cdr3_aa: CASSLERANGEQYF

j_call: TRBJ1-2
v_call: TRBV5-1
clone_size: -
cdr3_aa: CASSLAGTGDYGYTF

j_call: TRBJ2-4
v_call: TRBV6-2/TRBV6-3
clone_size: -
cdr3_aa: CASSYPSGRGKNIQYF

j_call: TRBJ1-1
v_call: TRBV10-3
clone_size: -
cdr3_aa: CAISEPGKNTEAFF

j_call: TRBJ1-2
v_call: TRBV5-1
clone_size: -
cdr3_aa: CASSLEGAYGYTF

j_call: TRBJ2-3
v_call: TRBV5-8
clone_size: -
cdr3_aa: CASSLPGITNTQYF

j_call: TRBJ2-7
v_call: TRBV7-9
clone_size: -
cdr3_aa: CASSLLAGAAEQYF

j_call: TRBJ1-2
v_call: TRBV4-2
clone_size: -
cdr3_aa: CASSPGQNYGYTF

j_call: TRBJ2-7
v_call: TRBV7-9
clone_size: -
cdr3_aa: CASTPKTAALSYEQYF

j_call: TRBJ2-1
v_call: TRBV19
clone_size: -
cdr3_aa: CASTPTRSNEQFF

j_call: TRBJ1-6
v_call: TRBV19
clone_size: -
cdr3_aa: CASNAQIGSPLHF

j_call: TRBJ2-1
v_call: TRBV4-1
clone_size: -
cdr3_aa: CASSQPGSLNEQFF

j_call: TRBJ2-2
v_call: TRBV5-1
clone_size: -
cdr3_aa: CASSLGHTTGELFF

j_call: TRBJ2-1
v_call: TRBV5-1
clone_size: -
cdr3_aa: CASSFDGAIGNEQFF

j_call: TRBJ2-7
v_call: TRBV19
clone_size: -
cdr3_aa: CASSVRTGATYEQYF

j_call: TRBJ2-1
v_call: TRBV27
clone_size: -
cdr3_aa: CASSLRTPSYNEQFF

j_call: TRBJ2-7
v_call: TRBV19
clone_size: -
cdr3_aa: CASNPGTGLVYEQYF

j_call: TRBJ2-7
v_call: TRBV28
clone_size: -
cdr3_aa: CASTHGGRAYEQYF

j_call: TRBJ2-5
v_call: TRBV5-6
clone_size: -
cdr3_aa: CASSTRTGMGETQYF

j_call: TRBJ1-1
v_call: TRBV6-5
clone_size: -
cdr3_aa: CASMVTTVNTEAFF

j_call: TRBJ1-5
v_call: TRBV5-5
clone_size: -
cdr3_aa: CASSLGQHQPQHF

j_call: TRBJ2-7
v_call: TRBV9
clone_size: -
cdr3_aa: CASSVGETEQYF

j_call: TRBJ1-6
v_call: TRBV28
clone_size: -
cdr3_aa: CASSTTLSSYNSPLHF

j_call: TRBJ2-5
v_call: TRBV19
clone_size: -
cdr3_aa: CASSKASREETQYF